Below are 5 T cell receptor beta chains sequenced from a single sample in a study of T cells after posttransplantation cyclophosphamide. Assay: immunoSEQ multiplex PCR; the TCRdb copy retains only in-frame clones and omits some. The sample lists 23,000 or so clones, approximately 98% occurring once. Material for sequencing was naive CD8+ T cells sorted from PBMCs. The receptors stem from a middle-aged man in good health, CMV-negative, and a related stem cell transplant donor.

This clone was recorded only once. The CDR3: CASSQTRGLAKNIQYF. CDR3 nucleotide sequence: TGTGCCAGCAGTCAAACCAGGGGTTTAGCCAAAAACATTCAGTACTTC. The rearrangement joins TRBV28 to TRBJ2-4; D is perhaps TRBD1 (6 bases). Per the germline V gene, CDR1 is MDHEN and CDR2 is SYDVKM. V was pared by 5 bases and J by 0 bases, with 14 bases between. The CDR3 covers 16 residues.

The chain employs TRBV28 and TRBJ2-7; 8 bases fit TRBD2. Trimming took 4 bases from V and 2 from J; bases not matched to a gene: 16. The CDR3 length is 18 residues. Germline-derived CDR1 and CDR2 are MDHEN and SYDVKM. In DNA, the CDR3 is TGTGCCAGCAGTTCCCTTACGGGGGGGCAAAAAGGAACCTACGAGCAGTACTTC. This translates into CASSSLTGGQKGTYEQYF.

V gene TRBV27 combines with J gene TRBJ2-1; D gene uncertain. Trimming removed 1 base from V and 5 bases from J, with 12 bases in between. The CDR3 is 15 amino acids. Germline assignment: CDR1 MNHEY and CDR2 SMNVEV (reference sequence). The CDR3 DNA follows: TGTGCCAGCAGTTTATGGGCAGTTCCCCACAATGAGCAGTTCTTC. Amino acids: CASSLWAVPHNEQFF.

V and J are TRBV6-5 and TRBJ2-3, with 12 bases aligning to TRBD2. The CDR3 loop spans 15 amino acids. CDR1 MNHEY and CDR2 SVGAGI come from the germline V gene. The junction had 5 bases not matched to a gene; V was cut back by 6 bases and J by 4 bases. The CDR3 sequence is CASSRLAGVPDTQYF. In nucleotides, the CDR3 is TGTGCCAGCAGCCGACTAGCGGGAGTCCCAGATACGCAGTATTTT.

The chain links TRBV30 to TRBJ1-1; D remains ambiguous. Germline V gene sequence: CDR1 GTSNPN, CDR2 SVGIG (reference sequence). CDR3 length: 10 amino acids. Trimming cost V 5 bases and J 5 bases, with 6 bases left between them. CDR3 nucleotides: TGTGCCTGGGACAAGACTGAAGCTTTCTTT. Translated: CAWDKTEAFF.